The next 14 T cell receptor beta chains were all read from a single sample in a study of T cell repertoires in breast cancer. Unpaired genes were suppressed by blocking oligonucleotides during a second nested PCR. TCRdb analysed the emulsion pairing reads with MiXCR anew, one entry per CDR3 protein. This sample has approximately 37,000 distinct CDR3 sequences, with 45% to 55% found just once. Paired alpha-beta TCRs of CD8+ T cells were analyzed by expanded emulsion RT-PCR. Input material: CD8+ T cells. The receptors originated from a pool of human donors with breast cancer or a healthy control (not recorded which).

V usage is TRBV2 and J usage is TRBJ2-3, with D perhaps TRBD2 (6 bases). Germline CDR1 SNHLY, CDR2 FYNNEI. The ends were cut back, 8 bases at V and 0 bases at J, with 12 bases in the middle. This CDR3 spans 14 amino acids. The CDR3: CASYHGRSTDTQYF. In nucleotides, the CDR3 is TGTGCCAGCTACCACGGGAGAAGCACAGATACGCAGTATTTT.

The V gene is TRBV11-1, the J gene TRBJ1-1, with a tentative D call TRBD1 (6 bases). The CDR3 covers 14 residues. V lost 5 bases and J 0 bases, leaving 10 bases between the germline ends. Germline assignment: CDR1 SGHAT and CDR2 FQDESV (reference sequence). As DNA, the CDR3 is TGTGCCAGCAGCACGGACAGCATGAACACTGAAGCTTTCTTT. Protein: CASSTDSMNTEAFF.

V is TRBV2 and J is TRBJ2-1, with unresolved D. Deletions cut 3 bases from V and 8 bases from J, with 8 bases between. Germline V CDR1 and CDR2: SNHLY, FYNNEI. The CDR3 extends over 12 amino acids. CDR3 sequence (DNA): TGTGCCAGCAGTGACCGGGCAGATGAGCAGTTCTTC. Its translation is CASSDRADEQFF.

The V call is TRBV7-9, the J call TRBJ2-7, with 7 bases identical to TRBD2. Germline V gene sequence: CDR1 SEHNR, CDR2 FQNEAQ (reference sequence). The trim removed 1 base at V and 1 base at J, leaving 1 base unmatched. The CDR3 has 14 residues. CDR3 DNA: TGTGCCAGCAGCTTAGTCGGGGGGTCCTACGAGCAGTACTTC. It yields the protein CASSLVGGSYEQYF.

The chain employs TRBV29-1 and TRBJ2-7; D is perhaps TRBD1 (5 bases). Trimming stripped 7 bases from V and 3 bases from J, with 16 bases between. The CDR3 has 13 amino acids. The germline gives CDR1 SQVTM, CDR2 ANQGSEA. CDR3 coding DNA: TGCAGCGCTACGCGACCAGGGTTCTACGAGCAGTACTTC. Translating gives CSATRPGFYEQYF.

V and J are TRBV11-2 and TRBJ2-2; no reliable D call. V lost 0 bases and J 4 bases, leaving 9 bases between the germline ends. Germline lookup yields CDR1 SGHAT and CDR2 FQNNGV. The CDR3 is 15 amino acids. CDR3 protein: CASSLEFWGTGELFF. The CDR3 DNA reads TGTGCCAGCAGCTTAGAATTCTGGGGCACCGGGGAGCTGTTTTTT.

As regards this clonotype: Just one base apart from a much larger clone, this may be a read error. The rearrangement joins TRBV20-1 to TRBJ1-6; D remains unclear. Trimming took 3 bases from V and 2 from J, leaving 11 bases between them. This CDR3 region has 15 residues. Germline CDR1 reads DFQATT; CDR2 reads SNEGSKA (reference sequence). The CDR3 bases are TGCAGTGCTAGCGGTAGTAGCCCCTATAATTCACCCCTCCACTTT. Its translation: CSASGSSPYNSPLHF.

This clonotype has a handful of counts. The rearrangement links TRBV7-2 to TRBJ2-5, with TRBD2 as a possible D gene (6 bases). Trimming took off 5 bases at V and 7 bases at J, with 17 bases between the two ends. The CDR3 is 14 amino acids. CDR1 is SGHTA, CDR2 FQGNSA, per germline. This chain's CDR3 is CASSGGTREGTQYF. Written as DNA, the CDR3 is TGTGCCAGCAGCGGGGGGACTCGCGAGGGGACCCAGTACTTC.

This clonotype was picked up a small number of times. The chain uses TRBV27 and TRBJ2-7; no clear D. Trimming pared 9 bases from V and 4 bases from J, leaving 16 bases between. Germline V CDR1 and CDR2: MNHEY, SMNVEV (reference sequence). The CDR3 sequence is 13 residues long. For the CDR3, the DNA is TGTGCCAGTTACGGCCTAGTGCCGTACGAGCAGTACTTC. Protein sequence: CASYGLVPYEQYF.

This sequence joins TRBV20-1 and TRBJ1-2; 7 bases are shared with TRBD1. Germline V gene lookup returns CDR1 DFQATT and CDR2 SNEGSKA (reference sequence). The junction had 6 bases not matched to a gene; V was cut back by 2 bases and J by 6 bases. This CDR3 region has 13 residues. The CDR3 DNA is TGCAGTGCTAGAAGACAGGGAGGGGATGGCTACACCTTC. This gives the protein CSARRQGGDGYTF.

This clonotype was recorded once. One base away lies a much larger clone, so this may be a sequencing read error. No conserved phenylalanine or tryptophan ends this CDR3, so it is likely a read error. V gene TRBV7-2 combines with J gene TRBJ2-5; 10 bases line up with TRBD1. The V gene end was trimmed by 4 bases and the J gene end by 7 bases; junction bases not matched to a gene: 9. There are 15 residues in the CDR3. Per germline, CDR1 SGHTA and CDR2 FQGNSA. CDR3 coding DNA: TGTGCCAGCAGCTCTACCCGACAGGGGGCAGGGACCCAGTACCTC. Translating gives CASSSTRQGAGTQYL.

This sequence joins TRBV9 and TRBJ2-1, with 7 nucleotides matching TRBD1. Germline V gene lookup returns CDR1 SGDLS and CDR2 YYNGEE. V lost 4 bases, J lost 4 bases, and 5 bases stayed unmatched. This CDR3 contains 14 residues. CDR3 sequence: CASSLGGRYNEQFF. The CDR3, as DNA: TGTGCCAGCAGCTTAGGGGGCAGATACAATGAGCAGTTCTTC.

The V and J genes are TRBV19 and TRBJ2-1, with unresolved D. CDR3 size: 12 residues. V lost 2 bases, J lost 7 bases, and 6 bases lay in between. Looked up from germline, CDR1 is LNHDA and CDR2 is SQIVND (reference sequence). This CDR3 reads CASSIWNNEQFF. CDR3 DNA: TGTGCCAGTAGTATATGGAATAATGAGCAGTTCTTC.

In its sample, this clonotype was seen a few times. The chain employs TRBV14 and TRBJ1-2, with D uncertain. Trimming took off 3 bases at V and 0 bases at J, with 5 bases between the two ends. The CDR3 extends over 13 amino acids. From germline, CDR1 is SGHDN and CDR2 FVKESK. The CDR3 loop is CASSHGANYGYTF. The CDR3 region has the DNA TGTGCCAGCAGCCACGGAGCTAACTATGGCTACACCTTC. Variable domain in full (rest from reference TRBV14 and TRBJ1-2): EAGVTQFPSHSVIEKGQTVTLRCDPISGHDNLYWYRRVMGKEIKFLLHFVKESKQDESGMPNNRFLAERTGGTYSTLKVQPAELEDSGVYFCASSHGANYGYTFGSGTRLTVV.